The present T cell receptor beta chain was sequenced within a study of beta chain features in type 1 diabetes. Study-wide results and caveats: There was a moderate but significant shortening of TCRB CDR3s in all four CD4+ subsets of Type 1 diabetes patients.

The V and J ends lost 1 base and 5 bases, in that order; junction bases with no gene match: 5. The CDR3 has 15 residues. Germline V CDR1 and CDR2: LGHNA, YNFKEQ. Expressed TCRB transcripts were sequenced because the isolated RNA had all been reverse transcribed beforehand. Measured with immunoSEQ multiplex PCR; TCRdb has only the in-frame clones, and not every one. The sample has about 710,000 clones, roughly an eighth seen once. This clone has only a few counts. What it recognizes is unknown. V usage is TRBV4-2 and J usage is TRBJ2-3; the match to TRBD2 covers 8 bases. The TCR was taken from a man younger than 30 with type 1 diabetes. Sequenced sample: naive CD4+ T cells from blood. In nucleotides, the CDR3 is TGTGCCAGCAGCCAAGCGGGGGGGCGTGTAGATACGCAGTATTTT. It yields the protein CASSQAGGRVDTQYF.